The text below deals with one TCR beta chain. The CDR3 contains 16 residues. Germline lookup yields CDR1 LGHNA and CDR2 YNFKEQ. Losses at the gene ends were 2 bases for V and 5 bases for J; bases not matched to a gene: 7. In the original workflow: Estimation of nucleated cell counts relied on the amplification of reference gene primers. Data came from immunoSEQ multiplex PCR; TCRdb stores just in-frame clones and leaves some out. V, J and clone size are those of that table, while D and trimming were read from the DNA. The sample has about 210,000 clones; 70% to 90% are singletons. The entry originates in a study of blood T cell repertoires in COVID-19. Turning to the study itself: Material from acute and convalescent COVID-19 was sourced from the United States, Italy and Spain.

The receptor comes from a woman aged 40 to 55 with acute COVID-19. The specimen sequenced was PBMCs or T cells enriched from blood (not recorded which). V is TRBV4-2 and J is TRBJ2-2; 8 positions agree with TRBD2. CDR3 coding DNA: TGTGCCAGCAGCCAACCCGGGGGGGCTCAAACCGGGGAGCTGTTTTTT. Protein sequence: CASSQPGGAQTGELFF.